A single sample is the source of the 18 T cell receptor beta chains below, sequenced in a study of blood T cell repertoires in COVID-19. Repertoires were generated with immunoSEQ multiplex PCR, while TCRdb's copy carries only in-frame clones and drops some. Here the sample spans some 190,000 clones, roughly 84% being singletons. The sequencing sample was made of PBMCs or T cells enriched from blood (not recorded which). The receptor set was obtained from a woman between 25 and 40 years old who had recovered from COVID-19.

This chain connects TRBV6-5 to TRBJ1-1, with a tentative D call TRBD1 (5 bases). The length of the CDR3 is 12 residues. From germline, CDR1 is MNHEY and CDR2 SVGAGI. Trimming removed 6 bases at V and 11 bases at J, with 16 bases between. DNA of the CDR3: TGTGCCAGCAGAAACGACAGAAATCTGGCTTTCTTT. Translating it yields CASRNDRNLAFF.

The CDR3 loop reads CASSGPQGASSYEQYV. CDR3 nucleotide sequence: TGCGCCAGCAGTGGGCCTCAGGGGGCGAGCTCCTACGAGCAGTACGTC. V and J are TRBV10-2 and TRBJ2-7; 8 nucleotides align to TRBD1. The CDR3 has 16 amino acids. Germline V gene data show CDR1 as WSHSY and CDR2 as SAAADI. V trimming: 4 bases; J trimming: 0 bases; junction bases outside the gene matches: 8.

The chain employs TRBV5-4 and TRBJ1-3; 8 positions agree with TRBD1. The germline V gene encodes CDR1 SGHNT and CDR2 YYREEE (reference sequence). This CDR3 comprises 15 residues. V was pared by 2 bases and J by 0 bases, with 1 base of the junction left unmatched. The chain's CDR3 is CASSFDRGSGNTIYF. In DNA, the CDR3 is TGTGCCAGCAGCTTCGACAGGGGCTCTGGAAACACCATATATTTT.

This clone was found once. This sequence joins TRBV12-5 and TRBJ2-1; 14 bases agree with TRBD2. Germline-derived CDR1 and CDR2 are LGHNT and FRNRAP. The CDR3 covers 17 residues. V lost 0 bases and J lost 6; bases outside the gene matches: 4. Written as DNA, the CDR3 is TGTGCTAGTGGTTTGGTATCGACTAGCGGGGGGGCCAATGAGCAGTTCTTC. Its protein is CASGLVSTSGGANEQFF.

This CDR3 is CASSVDFRAGRGTEAFF. The CDR3 bases are TGTGCCAGCAGCGTAGACTTCCGGGCAGGGCGAGGCACTGAAGCTTTCTTT. The genes are TRBV9 and TRBJ1-1, with D possibly TRBD1 on 5 matching bases. The CDR3 has 17 residues. In germline, CDR1 is SGDLS, CDR2 YYNGEE. Trimming left V 0 bases short and J 4 bases short, with 19 bases between.

The chain is built from TRBV5-1 and TRBJ1-1; 8 nucleotides align to TRBD1. The junction had 2 bases not matched to a gene; V was cut back by 1 base and J by 3 bases. Germline assignment: CDR1 SGHRS and CDR2 YFSETQ. CDR3 size: 14 residues. The chain's CDR3 is CASSLTGGHTEAFF. As DNA, the CDR3 is TGCGCCAGCAGCTTGACAGGGGGTCACACTGAAGCTTTCTTT.

The chain recombines TRBV25-1 with TRBJ1-6, with D possibly being TRBD1 (6 bases). CDR1 is MGHDK, CDR2 SYGVNS, per germline. Trimming stripped 4 bases from V and 0 bases from J, with 13 bases between. This CDR3 spans 17 amino acids. The CDR3 region has the DNA TGTGCCAGCAGTGCCGGACAGCGCAACTCCTATAATTCACCCCTCCACTTT. Protein product: CASSAGQRNSYNSPLHF. Full variable domain (rest looked up from reference TRBV25-1 and TRBJ1-6): EADIYQTPRYLVIGTGKKITLECSQTMGHDKMYWYQQDPGMELHLIHYSYGVNSTEKGDLSSESTVSRIRTEHFPLTLESARPSHTSQYLCASSAGQRNSYNSPLHFGNGTRLTVT.

The chain is built from TRBV10-3 and TRBJ2-7, with D tentatively TRBD2 (5 bases). This CDR3 is built from 14 residues. Trimming cost V 6 bases and J 5 bases, with 17 bases left between them. Germline loops: CDR1 ENHRY, CDR2 SYGVKD. This chain's CDR3 is CAISGGAGWDEQYF. The CDR3 coding sequence is TGTGCCATCAGCGGAGGAGCCGGTTGGGACGAGCAGTACTTC.

The chain uses TRBV4-2 and TRBJ1-2; no clear D. V was trimmed by 2 bases and J by 7 bases, leaving 20 bases between them. CDR3 length: 16 amino acids. Germline values: CDR1 LGHNA, CDR2 YNFKEQ. The CDR3 is CASSQSPGGERGGYTF. The CDR3 bases are TGTGCCAGCAGCCAATCCCCCGGCGGGGAGCGGGGTGGCTACACCTTC.

A remark on this clone: Germline is not matched at one junction end, which may reflect a read error. Here the CDR3 reads CASSRDRRNAEAFF. CDR3 sequence (DNA): TGTGCCAGCTCACGGGACAGGAGGAACGCTGAAGCTTTCTTT. The V call is TRBV18, the J call TRBJ1-1; 8 positions agree with TRBD1. Looked up from germline, CDR1 is KGHSH and CDR2 is LQKENI. CDR3 size: 14 residues.

The chain employs TRBV7-6 and TRBJ2-5; D is possibly TRBD2 (5 bases). Looked up from germline, CDR1 is SGHVS and CDR2 is FNYEAQ. This CDR3 has 16 amino acids. Deletions cut 5 bases from V and 1 base from J, with 17 bases between. CDR3 coding DNA: TGTGCCAGCAGCCCTCCTCGATGGACTGGCCAAGAGACCCAGTACTTC. Amino acids: CASSPPRWTGQETQYF.

V gene TRBV5-1 combines with J gene TRBJ1-3, with a tentative D call TRBD1 (6 bases). The ends were cut back, 4 bases at V and 3 bases at J, with 17 bases in the middle. The CDR3 has 16 amino acids. Germline assignment: CDR1 SGHRS and CDR2 YFSETQ. CDR3 sequence (DNA): TGCGCCAGCAGCCTCGCCGGGGGGGGCTATGGAAACACCATATATTTT. Its protein product is CASSLAGGGYGNTIYF.

In regard to this clone: The germline gene is not matched at one end of the junction; a read error may be the cause. J is TRBJ2-7 and V is TRBV7-7; a possible D gene is TRBD2 (5 bases). The germline CDR1 and CDR2 sequences are SSHAT and FNYEAQ (reference sequence). The CDR3 is 17 amino acids. The CDR3 bases are TGTGCTAGCAGCCGAGGTGTCGGGCGGGCAAATACCTACGAGCAGTACTTC. Encoded protein: CASSRGVGRANTYEQYF.

The rearrangement uses TRBV19 and TRBJ1-3; D gene uncertain. The germline gives CDR1 LNHDA, CDR2 SQIVND (reference sequence). This CDR3 is built from 14 residues. Trimming took off 7 bases at V and 1 base at J, with 11 bases between the two ends. The CDR3: CASTREPSGNTIYF. DNA for the CDR3: TGTGCCAGTACGAGGGAGCCATCTGGAAACACCATATATTTT.

This clone was recorded once. V is TRBV4-2 and J is TRBJ2-5, with unresolved D. V gave up 5 bases and J gave up 1 base, with 8 bases separating them. Germline lookup yields CDR1 LGHNA and CDR2 YNFKEQ. This CDR3 is 13 amino acids long. This chain's CDR3 is CASSEATQETQYF. DNA of the CDR3: TGTGCCAGCAGCGAGGCCACCCAAGAGACCCAGTACTTC.

This clone has only a few counts. This chain connects TRBV12-3 or TRBV12-4 to TRBJ2-1; the match to TRBD2 covers 7 bases. This CDR3 comprises 13 residues. Trimming at V came to 6 bases and at J to 6 bases, leaving 5 bases not matched to a gene. The CDR3 DNA is TGTGCCAGCAGCCAACCGGGAGGCAATGAGCAGTTCTTC. Amino acids: CASSQPGGNEQFF.

The chain links TRBV5-1 to TRBJ2-3; 13 bases fit TRBD2. Germline V CDR1 and CDR2: SGHRS, YFSETQ. The CDR3 is made up of 16 amino acids. The V gene end was trimmed by 0 bases and the J gene end by 3 bases; junction bases not matched to a gene: 1. DNA of the CDR3: TGCGCCAGCAGCTTGGCGGGACTAGCGGGAACAGATACGCAGTATTTT. It codes for CASSLAGLAGTDTQYF.

This chain joins TRBV18 and TRBJ2-7; 8 bases line up with TRBD1. Unmatched junction bases numbered 13, after V lost 5 bases and J lost 4 bases. CDR1 is KGHSH, CDR2 LQKENI, per germline. CDR3 length: 16 amino acids. The CDR3 loop reads CASSSNPGTGGYEQYV. The CDR3 coding sequence is TGTGCCAGCTCATCAAATCCCGGGACAGGCGGTTACGAGCAGTACGTC.